These T cell receptor beta chains were read from a single sample in a study of T-cell reconstitution after alpha-beta-depleted transplantation in children. TCRdb redid the calling of the PCR reads with MiXCR, one entry per CDR3 protein. The sample lists approximately 490,000 distinct CDR3 sequences; around 13% were seen once. Specimen: PBMCs from the stem cell graft donor, collected from the stem cell graft. Every receptor here comes from a human donor who donated a stem cell graft to a child with combined immunodeficiency. Both conserved end residues are part of each CDR3. D genes are given only for firm matches. Expanded clones get a size class; other rows say once, few or many, or leave the size out.

TRBV7-9	TRBD1	TRBJ2-1	few	CASNEQRDRVGYNEQFF	TGTGCCAGCAACGAGCAACGGGACAGGGTAGGGTACAATGAGCAGTTCTTC
TRBV12-3/TRBV12-4	TRBD2	TRBJ2-3	.	CASSLKASGLSTDTQYF	TGTGCCAGCAGTTTAAAGGCTAGCGGGCTTAGCACAGATACGCAGTATTTT
TRBV7-9	.	TRBJ2-7	many	CASSSGKEKHYEQYF	TGTGCCAGCAGCTCAGGGAAGGAGAAACACTACGAGCAGTACTTC
TRBV20-1	TRBD2	TRBJ2-1	many	CSARAWRETNEQFF	TGCAGTGCTAGAGCGTGGCGGGAGACCAATGAGCAGTTCTTC
TRBV2	TRBD2	TRBJ2-1	few	CASSYTSGSGKEQFF	TGTGCCAGCAGCTATACTAGCGGGAGTGGGAAGGAGCAGTTCTTC
TRBV7-9	.	TRBJ1-2	.	CASSLSTVSYGYTF	TGTGCCAGCAGCCTTTCGACAGTATCCTATGGCTACACCTTC
TRBV9	TRBD2	TRBJ2-3	few	CASSTTSGSPADTQYF	TGTGCCAGCAGCACGACTAGCGGGAGTCCCGCAGATACGCAGTATTTT
TRBV30	.	TRBJ2-3	.	CAWSVLRGDTQYF	TGTGCCTGGAGTGTATTAAGAGGGGATACGCAGTATTTT
TRBV27	.	TRBJ1-5	few	CASSLGSLGPYGNQPQHF	TGTGCCAGCAGTCTCGGGTCCTTGGGCCCCTATGGCAATCAGCCCCAGCATTTT
TRBV11-2	.	TRBJ2-3	.	CASSSTHRTIF	TGTGCCAGCAGCTCGACCCACCGGACAATTTTT
TRBV9	.	TRBJ2-3	many	CASSVDGRGNTQYF	TGTGCCAGCAGCGTAGATGGCCGCGGGAATACGCAGTATTTT
TRBV12-3/TRBV12-4	.	TRBJ2-7	.	CASSLDNGYEQYF	TGTGCCAGCAGTTTAGACAACGGCTACGAGCAGTACTTC
TRBV5-4	TRBD2	TRBJ2-2	few	CASSLQRGANTGELFF	TGTGCCAGCAGCCTGCAGCGGGGAGCGAACACCGGGGAGCTGTTTTTT
TRBV27	TRBD2	TRBJ2-1	many	CASSFNSGDEQFF	TGTGCCAGCAGTTTCAACAGCGGGGATGAGCAGTTCTTC
TRBV7-3	TRBD1	TRBJ2-1	few	CASSRQGNLDEQFF	TGTGCCAGCAGCAGACAGGGGAATTTGGATGAGCAGTTCTTC
TRBV4-3	TRBD2	TRBJ2-3	.	CASSQGGGSPMKSDTQYF	TGCGCCAGCAGCCAAGGGGGCGGGAGCCCTATGAAGTCCGATACGCAGTATTTT
TRBV9	TRBD2	TRBJ2-2	many	CASSVRSGTSGYTGELFF	TGTGCCAGCAGCGTTCGTAGTGGGACTAGCGGATACACCGGGGAGCTGTTTTTT
TRBV12-3/TRBV12-4	.	TRBJ1-1	.	CASSPPPNTEAFF	TGTGCCAGCAGTCCCCCCCCGAACACTGAAGCTTTCTTT
TRBV28	.	TRBJ2-1	few	CAISEGTLGNEQFF	TGTGCCATCTCGGAGGGGACGCTCGGGAATGAGCAGTTCTTC
TRBV12-3/TRBV12-4	.	TRBJ2-1	many	CASSLAAYNEQFF	TGTGCCAGCAGTTTGGCCGCCTACAATGAGCAGTTCTTC
TRBV19	.	TRBJ1-1	few	CASSKLMNTEAFF	TGTGCCAGTAGTAAATTGATGAACACTGAAGCTTTCTTT
TRBV29-1	.	TRBJ2-5	.	CSAQGREETQYF	TGCAGCGCACAGGGGAGGGAGGAGACCCAGTACTTC
TRBV27	.	TRBJ2-7	few	CASSSDPGFYEQYF	TGTGCCAGCAGTTCAGACCCAGGGTTTTACGAGCAGTACTTC
TRBV18	TRBD1	TRBJ2-2	.	CASSPDRASVGELFF	TGTGCCAGCTCACCGGACAGGGCTTCGGTCGGGGAGCTGTTTTTT
TRBV12-3/TRBV12-4	.	TRBJ1-6	many	CASSPGLGRDNSPLHF	TGTGCCAGCAGTCCCGGGCTCGGAAGGGACAATTCACCCCTCCACTTT
TRBV7-8	.	TRBJ2-2	few	CASSLDSGVVTGELFF	TGTGCCAGCAGCTTAGATTCGGGAGTTGTCACCGGGGAGCTGTTTTTT
TRBV27	TRBD2	TRBJ2-3	.	CASRGEGPGRDTQYF	TGTGCCAGCAGAGGGGAGGGTCCCGGCCGAGATACGCAGTATTTT
TRBV5-6	.	TRBJ2-5	few	CASSLQGFGTQYF	TGTGCCAGCAGCCTACAGGGTTTCGGGACCCAGTACTTC
TRBV5-1	TRBD1	TRBJ1-2	.	CASTEGGGYGYTF	TGCGCCAGCACAGAAGGGGGCGGCTATGGCTACACCTTC
TRBV4-3	TRBD1	TRBJ2-7	many	CASSLTGGLYEQYF	TGCGCCAGCAGCCTGACAGGGGGCTTATACGAGCAGTACTTC